This TCR beta chain stems from a study of blood T cell repertoires in COVID-19. TCRdb's table, derived via immunoSEQ multiplex PCR, lists solely in-frame clones and lacks some. This sample has 35,000 to 45,000 clones; about 85% occur once, and the top ten carry roughly 30%. The sample consisted of peripheral blood. This TCR derives from a woman of 80 years or more with acute or convalescent COVID-19.

CDR3 sequence reads: CASSPRGTGDTGELFF. CDR3 in DNA: TGTGCCAGCTCACCGAGGGGGACAGGGGACACCGGGGAGCTGTTTTTT. The rearrangement joins TRBV18 to TRBJ2-2, with 10 bases aligning to TRBD1. V was pared by 3 bases and J by 3 bases, with 4 bases of the junction left unmatched. This CDR3 is built from 16 residues. Germline CDR1 reads KGHSH; CDR2 reads LQKENI. Full variable domain (remainder filled in from reference TRBV18 and TRBJ2-2): NAGVMQNPRHLVRRRGQEARLRCSPMKGHSHVYWYRQLPEEGLKFMVYLQKENIIDESGMPKERFSAEFPKEGPSILRIQQVVRGDSAAYFCASSPRGTGDTGELFFGEGSRLTVL.